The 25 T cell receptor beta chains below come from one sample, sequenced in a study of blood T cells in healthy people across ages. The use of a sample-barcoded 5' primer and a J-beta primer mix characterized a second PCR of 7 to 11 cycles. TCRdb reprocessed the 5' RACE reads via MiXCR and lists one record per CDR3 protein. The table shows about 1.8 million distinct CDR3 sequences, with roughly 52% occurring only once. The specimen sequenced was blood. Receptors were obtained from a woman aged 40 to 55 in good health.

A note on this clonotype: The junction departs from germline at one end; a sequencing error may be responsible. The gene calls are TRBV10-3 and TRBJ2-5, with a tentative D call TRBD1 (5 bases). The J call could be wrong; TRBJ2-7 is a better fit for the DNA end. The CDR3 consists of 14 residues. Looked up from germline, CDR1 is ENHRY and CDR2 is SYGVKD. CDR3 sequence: CAITEAGKPYEQYF. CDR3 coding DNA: TGTGCCATCACTGAGGCAGGGAAGCCTTACGAGCAGTACTTC.

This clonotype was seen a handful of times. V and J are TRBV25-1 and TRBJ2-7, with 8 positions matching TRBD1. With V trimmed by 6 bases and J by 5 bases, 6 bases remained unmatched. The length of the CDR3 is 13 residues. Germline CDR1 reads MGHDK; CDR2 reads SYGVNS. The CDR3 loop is CASRRTGSHEQYF. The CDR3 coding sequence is TGTGCCAGCAGGCGGACAGGGTCCCACGAGCAGTACTTC.

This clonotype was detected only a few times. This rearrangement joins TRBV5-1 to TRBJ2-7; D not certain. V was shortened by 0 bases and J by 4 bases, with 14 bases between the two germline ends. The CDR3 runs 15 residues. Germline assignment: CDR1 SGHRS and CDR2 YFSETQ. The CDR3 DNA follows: TGCGCCAGCAGCTTGGGAAGCGCCAATATGTACGAGCAGTACTTC. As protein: CASSLGSANMYEQYF.

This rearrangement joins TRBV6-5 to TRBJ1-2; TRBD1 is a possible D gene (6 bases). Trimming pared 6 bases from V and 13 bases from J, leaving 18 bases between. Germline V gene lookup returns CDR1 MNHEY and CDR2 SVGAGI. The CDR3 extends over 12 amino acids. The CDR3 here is CASSPGQGTTTF. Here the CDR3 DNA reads TGTGCCAGCAGCCCCGGCCAGGGGACTACCACCTTC.

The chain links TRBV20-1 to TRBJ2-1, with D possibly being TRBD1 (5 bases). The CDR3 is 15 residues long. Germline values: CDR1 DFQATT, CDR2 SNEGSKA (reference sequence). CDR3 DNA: TGCAGGGTTAGGGGTTCTGAAAGAGCTTACAATGAGCAGTTCTTC. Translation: CRVRGSERAYNEQFF.

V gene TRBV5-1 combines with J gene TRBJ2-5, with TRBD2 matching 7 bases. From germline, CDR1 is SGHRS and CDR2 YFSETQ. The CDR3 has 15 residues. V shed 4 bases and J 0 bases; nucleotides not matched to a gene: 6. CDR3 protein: CASSPIRGDQETQYF. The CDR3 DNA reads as TGCGCCAGCAGCCCAATCCGGGGGGACCAAGAGACCCAGTACTTC. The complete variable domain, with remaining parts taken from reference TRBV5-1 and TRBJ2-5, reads KAGVTQTPRYLIKTRGQQVTLSCSPISGHRSVSWYQQTPGQGLQFLFEYFSETQRNKGNFPGRFSGRQFSNSRSEMNVSTLELGDSALYLCASSPIRGDQETQYFGPGTRLLVL.

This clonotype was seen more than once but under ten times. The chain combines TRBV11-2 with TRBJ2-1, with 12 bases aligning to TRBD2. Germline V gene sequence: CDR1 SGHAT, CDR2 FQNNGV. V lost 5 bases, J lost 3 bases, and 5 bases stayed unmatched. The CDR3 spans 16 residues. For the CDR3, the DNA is TGTGCCAGCAGCCCGACTAGCGGGGGCCACTACAATGAGCAGTTCTTC. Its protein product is CASSPTSGGHYNEQFF.

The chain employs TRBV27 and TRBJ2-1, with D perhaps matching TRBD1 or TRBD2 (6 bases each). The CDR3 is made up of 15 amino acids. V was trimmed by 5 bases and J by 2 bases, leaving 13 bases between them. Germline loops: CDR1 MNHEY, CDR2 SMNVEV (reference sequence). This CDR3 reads CASSLWGAPYNEQFF. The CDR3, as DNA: TGTGCCAGCAGTCTATGGGGGGCCCCCTACAATGAGCAGTTCTTC.

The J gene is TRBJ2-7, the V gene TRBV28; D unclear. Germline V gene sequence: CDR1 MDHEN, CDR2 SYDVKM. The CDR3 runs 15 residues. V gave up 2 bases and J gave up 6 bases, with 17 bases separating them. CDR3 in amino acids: CASSLRAAPYPEQYF. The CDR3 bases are TGTGCCAGCAGTTTAAGGGCCGCGCCTTATCCCGAGCAGTACTTC.

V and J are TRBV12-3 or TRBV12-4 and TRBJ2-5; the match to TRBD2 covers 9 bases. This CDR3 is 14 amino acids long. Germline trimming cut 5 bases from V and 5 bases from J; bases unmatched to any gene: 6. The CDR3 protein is CASSPDGTSETQYF. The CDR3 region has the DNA TGTGCCAGCAGTCCTGATGGGACTAGCGAGACCCAGTACTTC.

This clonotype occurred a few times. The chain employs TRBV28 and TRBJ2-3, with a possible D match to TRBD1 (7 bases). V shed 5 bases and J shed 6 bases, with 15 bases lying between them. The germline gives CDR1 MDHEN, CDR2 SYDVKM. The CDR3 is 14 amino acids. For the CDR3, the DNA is TGTGCCAGCAGTCGGACAGGTGGGAGGGATACGCAGTATTTT. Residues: CASSRTGGRDTQYF.

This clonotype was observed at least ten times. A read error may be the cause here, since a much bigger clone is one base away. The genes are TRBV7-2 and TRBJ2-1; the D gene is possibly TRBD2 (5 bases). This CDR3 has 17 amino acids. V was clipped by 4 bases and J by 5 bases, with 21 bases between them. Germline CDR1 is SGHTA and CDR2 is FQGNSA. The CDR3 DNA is TGTGCCAGCAGCTCCCGGCCGGGAAGGGCGACACACAATGAGCAGTTCTTC. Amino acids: CASSSRPGRATHNEQFF.

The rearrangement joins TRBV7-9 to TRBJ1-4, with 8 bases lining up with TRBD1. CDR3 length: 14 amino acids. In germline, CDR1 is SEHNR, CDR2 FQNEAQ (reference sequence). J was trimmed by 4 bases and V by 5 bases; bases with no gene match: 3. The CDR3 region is CASSMGQVNEKLFF. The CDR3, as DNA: TGTGCCAGCAGCATGGGACAGGTTAATGAAAAACTGTTTTTT.

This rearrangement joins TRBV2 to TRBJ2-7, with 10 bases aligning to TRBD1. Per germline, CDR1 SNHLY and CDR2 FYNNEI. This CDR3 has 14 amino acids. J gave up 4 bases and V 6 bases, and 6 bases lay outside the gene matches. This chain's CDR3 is CASRGWTGGYEQYF. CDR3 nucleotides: TGTGCCAGCAGGGGGTGGACAGGGGGTTACGAGCAGTACTTC.

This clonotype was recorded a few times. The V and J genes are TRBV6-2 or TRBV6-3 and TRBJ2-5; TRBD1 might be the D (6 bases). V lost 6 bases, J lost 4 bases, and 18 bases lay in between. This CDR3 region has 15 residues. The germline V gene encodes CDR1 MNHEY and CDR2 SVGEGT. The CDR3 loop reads CASRTDNRVGETQYF. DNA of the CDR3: TGTGCCAGCAGGACTGACAACAGGGTAGGAGAGACCCAGTACTTC.

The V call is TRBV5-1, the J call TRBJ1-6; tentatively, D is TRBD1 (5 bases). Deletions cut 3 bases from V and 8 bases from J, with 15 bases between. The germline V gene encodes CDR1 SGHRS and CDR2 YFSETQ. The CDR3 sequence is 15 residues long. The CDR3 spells CASSSRQGSDSPLHF. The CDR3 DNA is TGCGCCAGCAGCTCGAGGCAGGGTAGCGATTCACCCCTCCACTTT.

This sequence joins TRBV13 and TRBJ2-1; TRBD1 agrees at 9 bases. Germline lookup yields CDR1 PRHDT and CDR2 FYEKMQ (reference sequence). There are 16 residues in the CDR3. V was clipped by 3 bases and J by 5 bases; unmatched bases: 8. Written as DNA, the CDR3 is TGTGCCAGCAGCTTTATCTGGGACAGGGATCACAATGAGCAGTTCTTC. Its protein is CASSFIWDRDHNEQFF. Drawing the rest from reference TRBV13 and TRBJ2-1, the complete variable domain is AAGVIQSPRHLIKEKRETATLKCYPIPRHDTVYWYQQGPGQDPQFLISFYEKMQSDKGSIPDRFSAQQFSDYHSELNMSSLELGDSALYFCASSFIWDRDHNEQFFGPGTRLTVL.

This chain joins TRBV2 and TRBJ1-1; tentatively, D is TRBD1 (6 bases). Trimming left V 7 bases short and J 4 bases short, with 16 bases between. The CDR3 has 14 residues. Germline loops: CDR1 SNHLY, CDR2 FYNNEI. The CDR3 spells CASTTGLSSTEAFF. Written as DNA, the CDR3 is TGTGCCAGCACCACAGGGCTTTCGAGCACTGAAGCTTTCTTT.

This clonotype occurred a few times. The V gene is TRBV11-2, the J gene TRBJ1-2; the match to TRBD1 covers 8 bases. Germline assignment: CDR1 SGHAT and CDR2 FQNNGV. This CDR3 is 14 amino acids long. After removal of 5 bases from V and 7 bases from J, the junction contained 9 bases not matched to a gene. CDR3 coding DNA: TGTGCCAGCAGCCCAGACAGGGGTTTTGGTGGCTACACCTTC. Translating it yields CASSPDRGFGGYTF. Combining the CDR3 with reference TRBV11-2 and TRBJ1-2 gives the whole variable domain EAGVAQSPRYKIIEKRQSVAFWCNPISGHATLYWYQQILGQGPKLLIQFQNNGVVDDSQLPKDRFSAERLKGVDSTLKIQPAKLEDSAVYLCASSPDRGFGGYTFGSGTRLTVV.

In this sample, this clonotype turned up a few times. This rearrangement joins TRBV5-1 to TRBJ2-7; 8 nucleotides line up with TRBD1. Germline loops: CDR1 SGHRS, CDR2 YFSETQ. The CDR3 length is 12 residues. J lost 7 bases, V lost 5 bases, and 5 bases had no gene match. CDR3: CASRTGAQEQYF. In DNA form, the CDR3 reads TGCGCCAGCAGGACAGGGGCTCAAGAGCAGTACTTC.

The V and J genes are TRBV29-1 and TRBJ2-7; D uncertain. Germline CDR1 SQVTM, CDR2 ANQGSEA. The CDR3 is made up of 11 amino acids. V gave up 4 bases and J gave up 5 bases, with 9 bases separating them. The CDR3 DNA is TGCAGCGTTGTCTCGCCAAACGAGCAGTACTTC. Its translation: CSVVSPNEQYF.

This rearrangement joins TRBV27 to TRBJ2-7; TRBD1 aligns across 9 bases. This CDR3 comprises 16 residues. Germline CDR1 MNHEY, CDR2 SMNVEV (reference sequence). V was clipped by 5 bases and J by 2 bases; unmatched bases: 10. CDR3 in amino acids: CASSPLLGTGPYEQYF. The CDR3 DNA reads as TGTGCCAGCAGTCCCCTCCTGGGGACAGGGCCCTACGAGCAGTACTTC.

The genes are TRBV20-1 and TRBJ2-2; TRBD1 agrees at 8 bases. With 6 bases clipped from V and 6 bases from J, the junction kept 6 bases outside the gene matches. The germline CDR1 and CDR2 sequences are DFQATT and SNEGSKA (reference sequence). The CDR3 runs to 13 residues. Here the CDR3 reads CSAYSQGAGELFF. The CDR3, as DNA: TGCAGTGCCTACTCACAGGGGGCCGGGGAGCTGTTTTTT.

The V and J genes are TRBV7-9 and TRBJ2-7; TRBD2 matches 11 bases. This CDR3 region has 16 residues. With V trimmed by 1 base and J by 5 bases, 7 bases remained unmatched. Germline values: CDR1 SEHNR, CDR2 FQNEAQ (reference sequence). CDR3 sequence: CASSLGASGGRDEQYF. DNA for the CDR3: TGTGCCAGCAGCTTAGGAGCTAGCGGGGGGAGAGACGAGCAGTACTTC.

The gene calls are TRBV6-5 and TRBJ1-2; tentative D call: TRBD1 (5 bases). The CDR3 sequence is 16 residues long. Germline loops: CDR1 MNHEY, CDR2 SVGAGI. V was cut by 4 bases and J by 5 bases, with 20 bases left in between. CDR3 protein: CASSWWSKTAVYGYTF. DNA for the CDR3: TGTGCCAGCAGTTGGTGGTCTAAGACAGCAGTATATGGCTACACCTTC.